This TCR beta chain came from a study of blood T cell repertoires in COVID-19. Per the authors' pipeline: Reference gene primers were amplified, and this amplification served to estimate nucleated cell counts. Using immunoSEQ multiplex PCR, the repertoire was profiled, and TCRdb retains in-frame clones only, with some absent. V, J and clone size are taken as reported in that table, and D and trimming were inferred from the DNA itself. The repertoire holds more than 300,000 clones, with roughly 89% as singletons. Germline CDR1 MGHRA, CDR2 YSYEKL. This CDR3 comprises 15 residues. With V trimmed by 5 bases and J by 4 bases, 6 bases remained unmatched.

The V call is TRBV4-1, the J call TRBJ2-3; 10 bases match TRBD2. Material: peripheral blood. This TCR was recovered from a woman aged 30 to 39 with COVID-19, enrolled during active disease. This chain's CDR3 is CASSYPGTSADTQYF. The DNA of the CDR3 is TGCGCCAGCAGCTATCCCGGGACTAGCGCAGATACGCAGTATTTT.